This TCR beta chain was sequenced in a study of T cells in Graves' hyperthyroidism and ophthalmopathy. Background on the study: The authors collected peripheral blood at initial diagnosis, before any treatment.

Deletions cut 6 bases from V and 4 bases from J, with 16 bases between. CDR1 is SNHLY and CDR2 is FYNNEI in the germline V gene. The CDR3 is 15 residues long. Initially, at the first diagnosis of hyperthyroidism and before any ophthalmopathy symptoms, blood was sampled. RNA transcripts provided the source from which TCR beta CDR3 regions were amplified. HTBI primers drove first-round RT-PCR of the TCR CDR3. Using its own MiXCR run on the multiplex PCR reads, TCRdb lists one record per CDR3 protein. Altogether 250,000 to 300,000 distinct CDR3 sequences are present, just over 14% being singletons, with the ten largest covering 13%.

The chain uses TRBV2 and TRBJ1-5; D possibly corresponds to TRBD1 (5 bases). The TCR sequence derives from a woman between 40 and 55 years old with Graves' hyperthyroidism that later progressed to Graves' ophthalmopathy. Sequences were obtained from blood. CDR3 nucleotides: TGTGCCAGCAGCATCGACAGCAAGCTTAATCAGCCCCAGCATTTT. Protein: CASSIDSKLNQPQHF.